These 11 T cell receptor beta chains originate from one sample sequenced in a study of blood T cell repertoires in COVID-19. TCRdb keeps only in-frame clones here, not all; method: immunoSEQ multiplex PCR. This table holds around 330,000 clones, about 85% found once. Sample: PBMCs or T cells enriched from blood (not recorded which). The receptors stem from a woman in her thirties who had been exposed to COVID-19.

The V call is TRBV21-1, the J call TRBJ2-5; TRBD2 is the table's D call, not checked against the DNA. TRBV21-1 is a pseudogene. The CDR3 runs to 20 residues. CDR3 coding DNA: TGTGCCAGCAGCGCGAGTTTCACCAGACTAGCGGGAGGGCCGGGAGAGACCCAGTACTTC. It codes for CASSASFTRLAGGPGETQYF.

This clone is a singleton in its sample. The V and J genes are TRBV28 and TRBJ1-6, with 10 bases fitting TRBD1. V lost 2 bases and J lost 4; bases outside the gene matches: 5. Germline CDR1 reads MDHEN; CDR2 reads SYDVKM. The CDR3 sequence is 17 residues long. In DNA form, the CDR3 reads TGTGCCAGCAGTTTAACCCCGGGACAGGGGTATAATTCACCCCTCCACTTT. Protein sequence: CASSLTPGQGYNSPLHF.

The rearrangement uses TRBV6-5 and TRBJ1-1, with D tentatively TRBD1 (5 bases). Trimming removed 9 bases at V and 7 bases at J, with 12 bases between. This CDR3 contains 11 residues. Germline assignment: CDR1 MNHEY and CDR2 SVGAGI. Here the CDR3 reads CASSAGFEAFF. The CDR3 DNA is TGTGCCAGTTCCGCAGGGTTTGAAGCTTTCTTT.

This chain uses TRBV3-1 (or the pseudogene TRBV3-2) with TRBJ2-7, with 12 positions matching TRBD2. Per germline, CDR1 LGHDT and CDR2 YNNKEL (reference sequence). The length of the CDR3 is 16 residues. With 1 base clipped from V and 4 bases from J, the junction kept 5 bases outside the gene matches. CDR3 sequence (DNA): TGTGCCAGCAGCCAAGCTGTACTAGCGGGAGGTTACGAGCAGTACTTC. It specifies CASSQAVLAGGYEQYF.

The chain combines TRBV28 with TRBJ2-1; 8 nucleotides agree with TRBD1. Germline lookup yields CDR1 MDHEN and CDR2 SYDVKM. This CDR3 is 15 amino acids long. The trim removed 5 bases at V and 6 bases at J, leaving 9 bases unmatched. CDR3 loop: CASSQGQGFFNEQFF. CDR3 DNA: TGTGCCAGCAGTCAAGGACAGGGTTTTTTCAATGAGCAGTTCTTC.

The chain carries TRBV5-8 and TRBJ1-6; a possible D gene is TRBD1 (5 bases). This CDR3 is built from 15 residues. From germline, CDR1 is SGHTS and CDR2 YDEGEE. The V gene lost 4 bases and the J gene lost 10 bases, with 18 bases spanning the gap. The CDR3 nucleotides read TGTGCCAGCAGCGCGGGGGGGAGTACTTGGTCACCCCTCCACTTT. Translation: CASSAGGSTWSPLHF.

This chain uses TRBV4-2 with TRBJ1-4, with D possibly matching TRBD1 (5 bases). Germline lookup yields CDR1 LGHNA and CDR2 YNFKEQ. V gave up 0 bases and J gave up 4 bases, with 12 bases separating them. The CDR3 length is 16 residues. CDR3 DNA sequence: TGTGCCAGCAGCCAAGACAGGGCGGCTTTTAATGAAAAACTGTTTTTT. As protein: CASSQDRAAFNEKLFF.

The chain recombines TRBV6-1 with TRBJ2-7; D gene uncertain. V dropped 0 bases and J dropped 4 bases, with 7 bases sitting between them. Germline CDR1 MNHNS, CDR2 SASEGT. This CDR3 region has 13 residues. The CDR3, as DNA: TGTGCCAGCAGTGAAGCCCTCGGTTACGAGCAGTACTTC. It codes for CASSEALGYEQYF.

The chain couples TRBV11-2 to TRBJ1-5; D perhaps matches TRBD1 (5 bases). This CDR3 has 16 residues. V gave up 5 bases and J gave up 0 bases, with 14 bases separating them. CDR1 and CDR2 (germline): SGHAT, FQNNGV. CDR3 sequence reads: CASSLGGVNSNQPQHF. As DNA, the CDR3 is TGTGCCAGCAGCCTGGGAGGGGTAAATAGCAATCAGCCCCAGCATTTT.

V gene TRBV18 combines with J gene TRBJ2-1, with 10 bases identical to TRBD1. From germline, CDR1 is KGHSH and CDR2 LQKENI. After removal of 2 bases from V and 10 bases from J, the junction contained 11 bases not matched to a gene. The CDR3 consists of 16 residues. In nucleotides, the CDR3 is TGTGCCAGCTCACCAATTTTTCGGGACAGGGGTCGAGAGCAGTTCTTC. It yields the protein CASSPIFRDRGREQFF.

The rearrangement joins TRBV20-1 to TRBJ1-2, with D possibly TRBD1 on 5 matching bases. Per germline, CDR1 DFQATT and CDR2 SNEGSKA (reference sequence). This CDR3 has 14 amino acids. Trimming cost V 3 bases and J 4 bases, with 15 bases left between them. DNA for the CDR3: TGCAGTGCTAGTGGTGGGGGGTCGGTCTATGGCTACACCTTC. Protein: CSASGGGSVYGYTF.